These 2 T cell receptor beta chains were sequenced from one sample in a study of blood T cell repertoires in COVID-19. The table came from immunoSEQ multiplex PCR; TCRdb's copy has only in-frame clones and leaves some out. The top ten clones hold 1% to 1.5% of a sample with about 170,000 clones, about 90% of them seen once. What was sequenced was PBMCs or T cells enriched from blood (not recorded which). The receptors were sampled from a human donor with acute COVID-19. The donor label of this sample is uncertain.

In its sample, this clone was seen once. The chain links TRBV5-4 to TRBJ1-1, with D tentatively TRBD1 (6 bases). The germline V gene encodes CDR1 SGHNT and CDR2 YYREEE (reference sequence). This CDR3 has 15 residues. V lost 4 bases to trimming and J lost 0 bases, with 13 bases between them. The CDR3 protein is CASSPRGGMNTEAFF. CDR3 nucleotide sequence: TGTGCCAGCAGCCCAAGGGGGGGCATGAACACTGAAGCTTTCTTT.

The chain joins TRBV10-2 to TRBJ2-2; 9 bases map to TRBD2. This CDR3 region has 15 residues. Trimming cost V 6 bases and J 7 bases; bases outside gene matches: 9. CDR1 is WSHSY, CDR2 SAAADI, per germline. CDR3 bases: TGCGCCAGCAGGCCCGGGACTAGCCTAGGCGGGGAGCTGTTTTTT. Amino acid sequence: CASRPGTSLGGELFF.